This T cell receptor beta chain was captured by sequencing in a study of blood T cell repertoires in COVID-19. Across the whole study: Material from acute and convalescent COVID-19 was sourced from the United States, Italy and Spain. T cells, B-cell-depleted T cells, or PBMCs supplied cDNA or gDNA.

Per germline, CDR1 MNHGY and CDR2 SAAAGT. The ends were cut back, 2 bases at V and 4 bases at J, with 17 bases in the middle. The CDR3 is 16 amino acids. In assigning cohorts, the study relied on participant-reported clinical history. Source study methods: Counts of nucleated cells, estimated from reference gene primer amplification, were obtained. Produced via immunoSEQ multiplex PCR; TCRdb's table is partial and in-frame only. V and J calls and clone size are copied from that table; D and trimming were computed from the DNA. The repertoire holds approximately 180,000 clones, with roughly nine tenths as singletons.

The V and J genes are TRBV6-8 and TRBJ2-5, with D tentatively TRBD1 (5 bases). Sequenced sample: PBMCs or T cells enriched from blood (not recorded which). This clonotype was sampled from a middle-aged woman with acute COVID-19. This CDR3 is CASSYTQRQGPETQYF. CDR3 nucleotides: TGTGCCAGCAGTTACACCCAACGCCAGGGTCCAGAGACCCAGTACTTC.